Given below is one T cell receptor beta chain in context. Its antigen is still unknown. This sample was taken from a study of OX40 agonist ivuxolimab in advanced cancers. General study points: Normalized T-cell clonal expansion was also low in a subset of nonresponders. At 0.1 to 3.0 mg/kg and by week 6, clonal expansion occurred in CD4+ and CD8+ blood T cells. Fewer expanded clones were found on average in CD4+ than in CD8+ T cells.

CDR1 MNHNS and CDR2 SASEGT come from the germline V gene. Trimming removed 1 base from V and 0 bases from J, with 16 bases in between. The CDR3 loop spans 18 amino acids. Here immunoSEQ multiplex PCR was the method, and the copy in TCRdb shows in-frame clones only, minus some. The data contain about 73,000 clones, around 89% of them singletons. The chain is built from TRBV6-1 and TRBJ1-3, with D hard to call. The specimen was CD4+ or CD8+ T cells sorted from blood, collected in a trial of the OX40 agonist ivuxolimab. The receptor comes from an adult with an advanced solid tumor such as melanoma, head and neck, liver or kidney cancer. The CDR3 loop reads CASSEGPESRVSGNTIYF. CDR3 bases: TGTGCCAGCAGTGAAGGCCCCGAAAGTCGGGTCTCTGGAAACACCATATATTTT.